This TCR beta chain was obtained from a study of vaccination effects on CD4 cells after COVID-19. In regard to this clone: The antigen remains unidentified.

After roughly 10 days in culture, the CD4+ T cells were isolated. Libraries were prepared by immunoSEQ multiplex PCR; TCRdb keeps only in-frame clonotypes and omits some of them. The data show some 50,000 clones, over 50% seen once. Study-level points and caveats: Clones of infection and vaccine origin contracted markedly late after vaccination.

This CDR3 is built from 14 residues. CDR1 LGHDT and CDR2 YNNKEL come from the germline V gene (reference sequence). Trimming removed 0 bases from V and 7 bases from J, with 12 bases in between. The rearrangement uses TRBV3-1 (or the pseudogene TRBV3-2) and TRBJ1-2; D is uncertain. Sample: CD4+ T cells from PBMCs cultured without peptide, taken before COVID-19 vaccination. This TCR came from a human donor who received a COVID-19 vaccine. CDR3 residues: CASSQDLSSSGYTF. The CDR3 nucleotides are TGTGCCAGCAGCCAAGATCTGAGTAGTAGTGGCTACACCTTC.